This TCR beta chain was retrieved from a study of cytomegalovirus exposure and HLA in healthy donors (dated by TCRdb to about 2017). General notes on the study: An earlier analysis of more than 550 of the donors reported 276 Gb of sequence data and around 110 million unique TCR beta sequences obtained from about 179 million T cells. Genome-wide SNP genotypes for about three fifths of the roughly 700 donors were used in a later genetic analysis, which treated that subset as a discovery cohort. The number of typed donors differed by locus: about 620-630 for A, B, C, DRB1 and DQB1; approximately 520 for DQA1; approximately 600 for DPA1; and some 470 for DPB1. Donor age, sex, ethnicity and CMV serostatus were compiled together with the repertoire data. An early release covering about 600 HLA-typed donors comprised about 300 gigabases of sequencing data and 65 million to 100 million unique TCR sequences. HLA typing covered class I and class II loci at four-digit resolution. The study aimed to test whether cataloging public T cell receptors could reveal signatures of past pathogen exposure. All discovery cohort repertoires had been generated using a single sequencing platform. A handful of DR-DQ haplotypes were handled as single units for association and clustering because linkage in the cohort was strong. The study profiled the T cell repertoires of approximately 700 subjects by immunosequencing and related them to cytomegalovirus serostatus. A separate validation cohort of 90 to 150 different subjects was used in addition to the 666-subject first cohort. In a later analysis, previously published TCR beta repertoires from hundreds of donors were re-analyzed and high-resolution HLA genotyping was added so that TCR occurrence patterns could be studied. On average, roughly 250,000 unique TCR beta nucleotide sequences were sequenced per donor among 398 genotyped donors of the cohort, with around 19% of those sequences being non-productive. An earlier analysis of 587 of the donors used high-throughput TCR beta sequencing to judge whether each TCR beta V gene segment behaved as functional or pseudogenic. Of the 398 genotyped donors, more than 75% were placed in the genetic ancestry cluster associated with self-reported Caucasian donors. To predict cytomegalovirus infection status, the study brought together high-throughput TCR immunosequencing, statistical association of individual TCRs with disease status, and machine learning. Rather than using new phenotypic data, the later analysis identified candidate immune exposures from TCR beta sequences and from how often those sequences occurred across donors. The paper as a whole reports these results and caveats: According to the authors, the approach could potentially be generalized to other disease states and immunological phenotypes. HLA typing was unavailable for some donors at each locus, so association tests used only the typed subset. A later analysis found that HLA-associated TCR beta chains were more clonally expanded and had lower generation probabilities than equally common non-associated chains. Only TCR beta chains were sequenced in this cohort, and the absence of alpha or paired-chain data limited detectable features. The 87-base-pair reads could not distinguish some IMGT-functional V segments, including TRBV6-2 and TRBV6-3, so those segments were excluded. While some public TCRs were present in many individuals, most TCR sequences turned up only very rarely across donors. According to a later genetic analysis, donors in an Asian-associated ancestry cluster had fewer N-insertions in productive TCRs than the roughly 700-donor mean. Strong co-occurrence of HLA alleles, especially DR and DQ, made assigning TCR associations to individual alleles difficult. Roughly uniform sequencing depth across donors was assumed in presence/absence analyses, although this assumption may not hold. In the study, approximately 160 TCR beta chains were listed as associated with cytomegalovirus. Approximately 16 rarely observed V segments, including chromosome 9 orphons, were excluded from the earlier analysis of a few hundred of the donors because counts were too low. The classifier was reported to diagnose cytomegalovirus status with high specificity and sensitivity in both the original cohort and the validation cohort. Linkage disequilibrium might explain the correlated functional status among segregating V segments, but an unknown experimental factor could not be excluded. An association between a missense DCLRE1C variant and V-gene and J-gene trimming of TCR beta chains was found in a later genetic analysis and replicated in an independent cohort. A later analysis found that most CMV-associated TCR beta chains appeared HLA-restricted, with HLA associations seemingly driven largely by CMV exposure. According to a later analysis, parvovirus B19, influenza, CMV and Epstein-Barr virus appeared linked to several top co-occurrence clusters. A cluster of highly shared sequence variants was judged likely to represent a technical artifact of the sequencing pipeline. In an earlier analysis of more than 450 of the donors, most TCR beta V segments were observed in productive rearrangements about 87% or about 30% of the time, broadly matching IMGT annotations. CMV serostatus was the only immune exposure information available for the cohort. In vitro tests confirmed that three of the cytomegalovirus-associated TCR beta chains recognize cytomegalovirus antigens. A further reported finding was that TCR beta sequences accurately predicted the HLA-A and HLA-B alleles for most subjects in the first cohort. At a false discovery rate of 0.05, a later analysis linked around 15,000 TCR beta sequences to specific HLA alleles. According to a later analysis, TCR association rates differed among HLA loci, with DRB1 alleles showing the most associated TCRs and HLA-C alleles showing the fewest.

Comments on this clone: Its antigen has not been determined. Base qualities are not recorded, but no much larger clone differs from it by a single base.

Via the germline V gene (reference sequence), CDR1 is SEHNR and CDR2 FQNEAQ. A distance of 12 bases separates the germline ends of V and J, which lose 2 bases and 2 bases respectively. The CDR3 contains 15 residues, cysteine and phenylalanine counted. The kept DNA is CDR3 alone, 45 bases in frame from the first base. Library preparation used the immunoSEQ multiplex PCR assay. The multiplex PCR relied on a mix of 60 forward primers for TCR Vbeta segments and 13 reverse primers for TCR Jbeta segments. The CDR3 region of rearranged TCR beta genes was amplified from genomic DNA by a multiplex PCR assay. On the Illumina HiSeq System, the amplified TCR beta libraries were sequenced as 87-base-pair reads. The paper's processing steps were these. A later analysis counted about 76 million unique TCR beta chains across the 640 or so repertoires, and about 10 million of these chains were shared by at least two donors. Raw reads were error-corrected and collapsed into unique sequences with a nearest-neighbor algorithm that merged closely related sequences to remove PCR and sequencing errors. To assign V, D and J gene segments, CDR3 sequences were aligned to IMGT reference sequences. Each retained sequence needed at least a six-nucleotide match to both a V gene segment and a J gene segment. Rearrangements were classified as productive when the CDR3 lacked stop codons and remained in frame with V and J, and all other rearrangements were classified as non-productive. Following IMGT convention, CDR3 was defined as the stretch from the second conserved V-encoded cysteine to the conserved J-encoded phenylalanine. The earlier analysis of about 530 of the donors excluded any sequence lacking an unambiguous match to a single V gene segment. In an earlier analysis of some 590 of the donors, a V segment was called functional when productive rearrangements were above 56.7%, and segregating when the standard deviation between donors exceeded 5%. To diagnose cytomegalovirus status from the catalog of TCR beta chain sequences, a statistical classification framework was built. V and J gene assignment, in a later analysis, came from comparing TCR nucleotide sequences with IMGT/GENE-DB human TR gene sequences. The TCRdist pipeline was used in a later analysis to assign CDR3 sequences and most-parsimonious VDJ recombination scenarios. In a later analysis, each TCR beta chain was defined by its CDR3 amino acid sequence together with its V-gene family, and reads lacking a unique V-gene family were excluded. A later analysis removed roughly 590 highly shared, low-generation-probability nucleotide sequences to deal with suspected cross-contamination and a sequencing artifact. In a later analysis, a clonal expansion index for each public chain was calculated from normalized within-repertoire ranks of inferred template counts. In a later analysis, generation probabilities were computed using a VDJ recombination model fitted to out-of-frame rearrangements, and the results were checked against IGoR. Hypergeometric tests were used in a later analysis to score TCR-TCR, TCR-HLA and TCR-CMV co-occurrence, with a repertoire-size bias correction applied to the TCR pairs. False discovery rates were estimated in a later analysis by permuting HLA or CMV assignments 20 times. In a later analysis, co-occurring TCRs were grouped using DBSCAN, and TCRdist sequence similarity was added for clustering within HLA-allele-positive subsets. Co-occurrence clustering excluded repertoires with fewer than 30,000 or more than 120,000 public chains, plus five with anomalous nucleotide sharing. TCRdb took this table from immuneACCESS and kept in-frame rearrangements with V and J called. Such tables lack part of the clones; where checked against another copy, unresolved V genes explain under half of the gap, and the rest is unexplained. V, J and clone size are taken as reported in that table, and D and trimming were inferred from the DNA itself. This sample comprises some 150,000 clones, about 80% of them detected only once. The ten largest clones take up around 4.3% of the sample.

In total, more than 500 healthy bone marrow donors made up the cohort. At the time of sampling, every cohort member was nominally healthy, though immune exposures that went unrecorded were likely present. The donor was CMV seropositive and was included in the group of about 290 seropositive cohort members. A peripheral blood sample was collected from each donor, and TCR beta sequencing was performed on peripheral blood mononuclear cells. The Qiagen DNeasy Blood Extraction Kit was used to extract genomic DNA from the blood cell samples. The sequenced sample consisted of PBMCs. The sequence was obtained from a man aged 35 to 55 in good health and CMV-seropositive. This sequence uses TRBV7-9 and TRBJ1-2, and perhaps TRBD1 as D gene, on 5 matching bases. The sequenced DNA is TGTGCCAGCAGCTTATCCGACAGAGAAAACTATGGCTACACCTTC. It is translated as CASSLSDRENYGYTF.